The 18 T cell receptor beta chains in this list originate from one sample, sequenced in a study of shared clonotypes between healthy human individuals. The repertoire was sequenced with immunoSEQ multiplex PCR; TCRdb's copy has only in-frame clones and lacks some. The sample lists about 1,500,000 clones, around 97% seen once, with approximately 1.2% in the top ten. Material: naive CD4+ T cells sorted from blood. Subset reported: CD45RA+ positively selected. Receptors were obtained from a man under 40 in good health.

The rearrangement joins TRBV18 to TRBJ2-2, with D perhaps assigned TRBD1 or TRBD2 (6 bases each). Germline V gives CDR1 KGHSH, CDR2 LQKENI. The CDR3 is made up of 15 amino acids. V shed 6 bases and J shed 5 bases, with 16 bases lying between them. As DNA, the CDR3 is TGTGCCAGCTCGGGGGGACACCGAAAGACCGGGGAGCTGTTTTTT. As protein: CASSGGHRKTGELFF.

The chain couples TRBV11-2 to TRBJ1-1, with TRBD1 as a possible D gene (5 bases). V shed 1 base and J shed 4 bases, with 13 bases lying between them. The CDR3 spans 15 residues. The germline V gene encodes CDR1 SGHAT and CDR2 FQNNGV. CDR3 DNA sequence: TGTGCCAGCAGCTTAGGGAGGGGACGGAGCACTGAAGCTTTCTTT. This codes for CASSLGRGRSTEAFF.

This clone showed up just once. This chain connects TRBV29-1 to TRBJ2-7; TRBD1 agrees at 9 bases. From germline, CDR1 is SQVTM and CDR2 ANQGSEA. V lost 0 bases and J lost 6; bases outside the gene matches: 9. This CDR3 has 15 amino acids. The CDR3 reads CSVEDSGTGSAEQYF. The CDR3, as DNA: TGCAGCGTTGAAGATTCCGGGACAGGGTCCGCCGAGCAGTACTTC.

V usage is TRBV29-1 and J usage is TRBJ1-1, with a weak D call TRBD1 (5 bases). The CDR3 extends over 12 amino acids. The germline gives CDR1 SQVTM, CDR2 ANQGSEA. V lost 6 bases and J 3 bases, leaving 11 bases between the germline ends. The CDR3 here is CSVGDGDTEAFF. The DNA of the CDR3 is TGCAGCGTGGGGGACGGGGACACTGAAGCTTTCTTT.

A single count supports this clone. The chain has TRBV28 and TRBJ1-1; 9 bases map to TRBD1. This CDR3 region has 12 residues. The V segment lost 7 bases and the J segment 8 bases; nucleotides outside the gene matches: 5. Germline V CDR1 and CDR2: MDHEN, SYDVKM. CDR3 nucleotides: TGTGCCAGCATCACCGGGACAGGGGAAGCTTTCTTT. Protein: CASITGTGEAFF.

In its sample, this clone was seen once. The chain has TRBV4-1 and TRBJ2-7; TRBD2 aligns across 9 bases. The V gene end was trimmed by 3 bases and the J gene end by 2 bases; junction bases not matched to a gene: 8. Per germline, CDR1 MGHRA and CDR2 YSYEKL. This CDR3 region has 16 residues. The CDR3 coding sequence is TGCGCCAGCAGCCACCTAGGGGCTAGCGGGACCTACGAGCAGTACTTC. It specifies CASSHLGASGTYEQYF.

V is TRBV27 and J is TRBJ1-1, with 9 bases fitting TRBD1. Losses at the gene ends were 8 bases for V and 5 bases for J; bases not matched to a gene: 15. The CDR3 extends over 16 amino acids. Germline CDR1 reads MNHEY; CDR2 reads SMNVEV (reference sequence). The CDR3 nucleotides are TGTGCCAGCCATCAAGGACAGGGGCGCATGAGGACTGAAGCTTTCTTT. Translated, it gives CASHQGQGRMRTEAFF.

The genes are TRBV28 and TRBJ2-1; 10 nucleotides align to TRBD1. Per germline, CDR1 MDHEN and CDR2 SYDVKM. V dropped 4 bases and J dropped 1; count of bases not matched to a gene: 7. The CDR3 totals 17 residues. The CDR3 loop reads CASSSPGQGLSYNEQFF. For the CDR3, the DNA is TGTGCCAGCAGTTCACCGGGACAGGGGTTGTCCTACAATGAGCAGTTCTTC.

The J gene is TRBJ2-3, the V gene TRBV5-1; 8 bases fit TRBD1. This CDR3 has 16 residues. J gave up 3 bases and V 4 bases, and 10 bases lay outside the gene matches. Per the germline V gene, CDR1 is SGHRS and CDR2 is YFSETQ. CDR3 coding DNA: TGCGCCAGCAGCCGGGATGGACAGGGTAATACAGATACGCAGTATTTT. This encodes CASSRDGQGNTDTQYF.

The chain has TRBV10-3 and TRBJ1-1, with 7 bases that match TRBD1. CDR3 length: 14 residues. CDR1 is ENHRY, CDR2 SYGVKD, per germline. V lost 6 bases to trimming and J lost 4 bases; unmatched junction nucleotides: 8. The CDR3 DNA reads TGTGCCATCAGCAGACAGGGCATGGGCACTGAAGCTTTCTTT. It is translated as CAISRQGMGTEAFF.

V gene TRBV9 combines with J gene TRBJ2-7; 11 bases are shared with TRBD1. Germline V lookup: CDR1 SGDLS, CDR2 YYNGEE. This CDR3 region has 16 residues. V shed 4 bases and J 6 bases; nucleotides not matched to a gene: 12. The CDR3 DNA is TGTGCCAGCAGCAAGATGGGACAGGGGGGATCGTTCGAGCAGTACTTC. Protein: CASSKMGQGGSFEQYF.

The chain couples TRBV19 to TRBJ1-5, with unresolved D. The CDR3 totals 14 residues. Trimming stripped 2 bases from V and 0 bases from J, with 5 bases between. From germline, CDR1 is LNHDA and CDR2 SQIVND (reference sequence). The CDR3 spells CASSISVSNQPQHF. The CDR3 nucleotides are TGTGCCAGTAGTATATCAGTTAGCAATCAGCCCCAGCATTTT.

This clone was seen a single time. This same CDR3 is encoded by further DNA sequences in the sample. The rearrangement uses TRBV5-1 and TRBJ2-1; 9 bases are shared with TRBD1. V shed 4 bases, J shed 2 bases, and the junction held 4 bases outside the gene matches. The CDR3 runs to 15 residues. Germline V gives CDR1 SGHRS, CDR2 YFSETQ. Here the CDR3 reads CASSAGTGTYNEQFF. DNA of the CDR3: TGCGCCAGCAGCGCAGGGACAGGGACCTACAATGAGCAGTTCTTC. Full variable domain (missing parts from reference TRBV5-1 and TRBJ2-1): KAGVTQTPRYLIKTRGQQVTLSCSPISGHRSVSWYQQTPGQGLQFLFEYFSETQRNKGNFPGRFSGRQFSNSRSEMNVSTLELGDSALYLCASSAGTGTYNEQFFGPGTRLTVL.

The chain carries TRBV25-1 and TRBJ2-3, with 9 positions matching TRBD2. Germline values: CDR1 MGHDK, CDR2 SYGVNS. The CDR3 has 16 residues. V lost 5 bases and J lost 4; bases outside the gene matches: 10. CDR3 coding DNA: TGTGCCAGCAGTCCTACCCTCATAGCGGGAGCAGATACGCAGTATTTT. This encodes CASSPTLIAGADTQYF.

This chain connects TRBV9 to TRBJ1-2, with 7 bases aligning to TRBD1. CDR3 size: 18 residues. V trimming: 2 bases; J trimming: 7 bases; junction bases outside the gene matches: 20. The germline V gene encodes CDR1 SGDLS and CDR2 YYNGEE. The CDR3 region has the DNA TGTGCCAGCAGCGTCGTCGGACAGGACACTCTTAGTGGGTCTGGCTACACCTTC. Residues: CASSVVGQDTLSGSGYTF.

The rearrangement uses TRBV5-4 and TRBJ2-5; D remains unclear. CDR1 is SGHNT, CDR2 YYREEE, per germline (reference sequence). There are 13 residues in the CDR3. Trimming took 0 bases from V and 5 from J, leaving 8 bases between them. As DNA, the CDR3 is TGTGCCAGCAGCTTGGGATTGTGGGAGACCCAGTACTTC. Translated: CASSLGLWETQYF.

The chain is built from TRBV6-1 and TRBJ1-2; D perhaps matches TRBD1 (6 bases). The V gene lost 6 bases and the J gene lost 4 bases, with 18 bases spanning the gap. The CDR3 is 15 residues long. Germline assignment: CDR1 MNHNS and CDR2 SASEGT. DNA for the CDR3: TGTGCCAGCAGCGAAACGTCCTGGGACATCTATGGCTACACCTTC. This encodes CASSETSWDIYGYTF.

This rearrangement joins TRBV19 to TRBJ1-3, with D hard to call. The germline V gene encodes CDR1 LNHDA and CDR2 SQIVND (reference sequence). CDR3 size: 17 residues. V gave up 2 bases and J gave up 0 bases, with 14 bases separating them. The chain's CDR3 is CASSITEQTFSGNTIYF. The CDR3 nucleotides are TGTGCCAGTAGTATAACGGAACAGACGTTCTCTGGAAACACCATATATTTT.